The clone carrying this TCR beta chain was seen more than once but under ten times. Peripheral blood from each donor was collected in a volume of 9.5 to 10 milliliters. Through a sample-barcoded 5' primer and a J-beta primer mix, a second PCR was run for about 6 to 11 cycles. TCRdb used MiXCR to reprocess the 5' RACE reads, holding one entry per CDR3 protein. The sample has hundreds of thousands of distinct CDR3 sequences, around 25% seen once. Trimming stripped 4 bases from V and 3 bases from J, with 13 bases between. CDR1 and CDR2 from the germline V gene are SGDLS and YYNGEE. The CDR3 is 14 residues long. These data belong to a study of blood T cells in healthy people across ages. This sample also belongs to another study, concerning T cells of mothers and their children. From that study: The whole RNA yield was converted to cDNA, approximately 1.4 ug per 15 ul.

The V and J genes are TRBV9 and TRBJ2-5, with D perhaps matching TRBD2 (6 bases). This TCR derives from a boy under 18 in good health. The sequenced sample was blood. CDR3 sequence (DNA): TGTGCCAGCAGCTCAGAGAGGAGGGAAGAGACCCAGTACTTC. It is translated as CASSSERREETQYF.